The entry below gives a single T cell receptor (beta chain) sequence along with its context. Of the isolated RNA, all was reverse transcribed, and so the sequenced material was expressed TCRB transcripts. Assay used: immunoSEQ multiplex PCR; TCRdb lists only in-frame clones, some missing. The repertoire includes about 150,000 clones, nearly 50% of them detected once, and under 0.45% sits in the top ten. CDR1 and CDR2 from the germline V gene are MDHEN and SYDVKM. J gave up 2 bases and V 3 bases, and 6 bases lay outside the gene matches. The CDR3 is 16 residues long. The sample belongs to a study of beta chain features in type 1 diabetes.

The sequence came from a young man in good health. The chain joins TRBV28 to TRBJ2-3; 9 bases match TRBD2. Sequencing was carried out using Tregs from blood. CDR3 coding DNA: TGTGCCAGCAGTTTGGTTAGCGGGGGATTCACAGATACGCAGTATTTT. Encoded protein: CASSLVSGGFTDTQYF.